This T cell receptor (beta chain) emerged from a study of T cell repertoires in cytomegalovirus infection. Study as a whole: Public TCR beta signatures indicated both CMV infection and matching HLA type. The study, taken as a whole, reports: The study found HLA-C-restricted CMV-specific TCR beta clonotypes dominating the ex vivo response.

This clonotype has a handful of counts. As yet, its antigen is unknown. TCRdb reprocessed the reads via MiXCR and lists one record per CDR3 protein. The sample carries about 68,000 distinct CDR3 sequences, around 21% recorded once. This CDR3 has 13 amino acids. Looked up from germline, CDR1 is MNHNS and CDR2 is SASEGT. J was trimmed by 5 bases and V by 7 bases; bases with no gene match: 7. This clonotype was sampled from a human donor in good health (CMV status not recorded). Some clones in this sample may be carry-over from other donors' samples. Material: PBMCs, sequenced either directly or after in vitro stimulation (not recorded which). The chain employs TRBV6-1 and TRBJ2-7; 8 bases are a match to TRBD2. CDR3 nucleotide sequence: TGTGCCAGCAAAAACAACGGGGGGGACGAGCAGTACTTC. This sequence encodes CASKNNGGDEQYF.